This T cell receptor (beta chain) came from a study of T-cell reconstitution after alpha-beta-depleted transplantation in children. Using unique molecular identifiers, the investigators prepared the TCRbeta library. MiXCR, applied by TCRdb to the PCR reads, yields one record per CDR3 protein. The repertoire holds about 980,000 distinct CDR3 sequences, with roughly 29% as singletons. This sample comprised PBMCs, mostly from graft donor cells, obtained 360 days after TCRalphabeta/CD19-depleted stem cell transplant. The clonotype originates from a boy in the first two years of life who had a stem cell transplant for SCID, so the T cells may come from the graft donor.

The CDR3 DNA reads as TGTGCCACCAGTGACTCAACGACAGTAACCTACGAGCAGTACTTC. It is translated as CATSDSTTVTYEQYF. V gene TRBV24-1 combines with J gene TRBJ2-7; maybe TRBD1 (5 bases). V lost 4 bases to trimming and J lost 2 bases, with 14 bases between them. The germline V gene has CDR1 KGHDR and CDR2 SFDVKD. CDR3 size: 15 residues.